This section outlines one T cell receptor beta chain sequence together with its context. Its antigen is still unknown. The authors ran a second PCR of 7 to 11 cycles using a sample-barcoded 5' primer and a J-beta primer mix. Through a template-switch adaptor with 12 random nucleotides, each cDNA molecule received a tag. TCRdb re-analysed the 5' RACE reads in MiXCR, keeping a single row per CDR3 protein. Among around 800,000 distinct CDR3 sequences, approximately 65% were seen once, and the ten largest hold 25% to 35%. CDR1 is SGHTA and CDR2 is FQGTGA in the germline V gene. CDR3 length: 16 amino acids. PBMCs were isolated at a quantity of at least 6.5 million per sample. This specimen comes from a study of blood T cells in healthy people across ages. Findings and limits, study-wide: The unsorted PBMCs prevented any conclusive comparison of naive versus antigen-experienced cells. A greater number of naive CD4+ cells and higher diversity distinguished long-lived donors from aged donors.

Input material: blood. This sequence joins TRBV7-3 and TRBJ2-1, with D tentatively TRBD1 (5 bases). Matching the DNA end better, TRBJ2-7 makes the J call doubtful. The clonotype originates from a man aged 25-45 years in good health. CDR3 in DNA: TGTGCCAGCAGCCCGACGACAGTACGCTCCTACAATGAGCAGTACTTC. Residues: CASSPTTVRSYNEQYF.